These 8 T cell receptor beta chains share one sample of origin, sequenced in a study of radiation and T cells in renal cell carcinoma (dated by TCRdb to about 2020). The time point label here, explained by the study, means: tumor resected at nephrectomy. In light of the paper, this sample's treatment or condition label describes: 15 Gy SBRT to primary tumor, nephrectomy 4 weeks later. Library preparation employed the immunoSEQ multiplex PCR assay. Held by TCRdb, this immuneACCESS table contains in-frame sequences only and omits some clones. Under half of the omission traces to an unresolved V gene where checked; the cause of the rest is unknown. A total of tens of thousands of clones appear in this sample, more than 40% of them only once. Jointly, the top ten make up 16% of the sample. The sequencing used tumor tissue, collected from a patient whose treatment included radiotherapy and nephrectomy. The origin of the receptors is a woman between 50 and 59 years old with renal cell carcinoma.

This clone was recorded a few times. The rearrangement uses TRBV9 and TRBJ2-5; 11 bases are shared with TRBD2. Germline V gene data show CDR1 as SGDLS and CDR2 as YYNGEE. The length of the CDR3 is 15 residues. The V segment lost 0 bases and the J segment 4 bases; nucleotides outside the gene matches: 2. The CDR3 DNA follows: TGTGCCAGCAGCGTAGTGGGGACTAGCGGAGAGACCCAGTACTTC. Protein product: CASSVVGTSGETQYF.

In DNA, the CDR3 is TGCAGCGACCGGACGCTAGGAGTCCCCTGCGACACCGGGGAGCTGTTTTTT. Amino acid sequence: CSDRTLGVPCDTGELFF. V gene TRBV29-1 combines with J gene TRBJ2-2; D ambiguous. V was cut by 7 bases and J by 3 bases, with 24 bases left in between. Germline CDR1 and CDR2: SQVTM and ANQGSEA. The CDR3 contains 17 residues.

The rearrangement links TRBV7-2 to TRBJ2-3; D gene ambiguous. Per germline, CDR1 SGHTA and CDR2 FQGNSA. V lost 3 bases and J 2 bases, leaving 15 bases between the germline ends. The length of the CDR3 is 16 residues. CDR3 nucleotides: TGTGCCAGCAGCTTCAGACTTCCACTGTCCACAGATACGCAGTATTTT. It codes for CASSFRLPLSTDTQYF.

The V call is TRBV7-8, the J call TRBJ1-1; D unresolved. Germline CDR1 and CDR2: SGHVS and FQNEAQ. This CDR3 is built from 15 residues. V shed 5 bases and J shed 3 bases, with 16 bases lying between them. The CDR3 loop is CASSLRRIPDTEAFF. CDR3 nucleotides: TGTGCCAGCAGCCTAAGAAGAATTCCGGACACTGAAGCTTTCTTT.

In this sample, this clone turned up a few times. V gene TRBV28 combines with J gene TRBJ1-1, with TRBD1 identical over 9 bases. With 5 bases clipped from V and 5 bases from J, the junction kept 9 bases outside the gene matches. Germline lookup yields CDR1 MDHEN and CDR2 SYDVKM. The CDR3 has 15 amino acids. The CDR3 spells CASSPDRGVITEAFF. The CDR3 DNA follows: TGTGCCAGCAGTCCGGACAGGGGCGTTATTACTGAAGCTTTCTTT.

This clone was counted between two and nine times. The chain combines TRBV13 with TRBJ2-1; TRBD2 matches at 10 bases. CDR1 and CDR2 (germline): PRHDT, FYEKMQ (reference sequence). With V trimmed by 5 bases and J by 3 bases, 4 bases remained unmatched. CDR3 length: 15 residues. The DNA of the CDR3 is TGTGCCAGCAGCCAAGGGACTAGCGACTACAATGAGCAGTTCTTC. Its translation is CASSQGTSDYNEQFF.

This clone was seen a handful of times. The rearrangement links TRBV12-5 to TRBJ1-6; TRBD1 is a possible D gene (6 bases). V lost 3 bases to trimming and J lost 0 bases, with 21 bases between them. This CDR3 has 20 residues. CDR1 is LGHNT and CDR2 is FRNRAP in the germline V gene. CDR3 sequence: CASGFFPRGQPSSYNSPLHF. Here the CDR3 DNA reads TGTGCTAGTGGTTTCTTCCCCCGAGGACAGCCGAGCTCCTATAATTCACCCCTCCACTTT. Full variable domain (remainder filled in from reference TRBV12-5 and TRBJ1-6): DARVTQTPRHKVTEMGQEVTMRCQPILGHNTVFWYRQTMMQGLELLAYFRNRAPLDDSGMPKDRFSAEMPDATLATLKIQPSEPRDSAVYFCASGFFPRGQPSSYNSPLHFGNGTRLTVT.

The chain joins TRBV4-3 to TRBJ1-2, with a weak D call TRBD1 (6 bases). This CDR3 has 16 residues. Trimming cost V 1 base and J 4 bases, with 16 bases left between them. CDR1 is LGHNA and CDR2 is YSLEER in the germline V gene. The CDR3 region has the DNA TGCGCCAGCAGCCAAGTAGCAGGGGCTGACGGCTATGGCTACACCTTC. Protein product: CASSQVAGADGYGYTF.